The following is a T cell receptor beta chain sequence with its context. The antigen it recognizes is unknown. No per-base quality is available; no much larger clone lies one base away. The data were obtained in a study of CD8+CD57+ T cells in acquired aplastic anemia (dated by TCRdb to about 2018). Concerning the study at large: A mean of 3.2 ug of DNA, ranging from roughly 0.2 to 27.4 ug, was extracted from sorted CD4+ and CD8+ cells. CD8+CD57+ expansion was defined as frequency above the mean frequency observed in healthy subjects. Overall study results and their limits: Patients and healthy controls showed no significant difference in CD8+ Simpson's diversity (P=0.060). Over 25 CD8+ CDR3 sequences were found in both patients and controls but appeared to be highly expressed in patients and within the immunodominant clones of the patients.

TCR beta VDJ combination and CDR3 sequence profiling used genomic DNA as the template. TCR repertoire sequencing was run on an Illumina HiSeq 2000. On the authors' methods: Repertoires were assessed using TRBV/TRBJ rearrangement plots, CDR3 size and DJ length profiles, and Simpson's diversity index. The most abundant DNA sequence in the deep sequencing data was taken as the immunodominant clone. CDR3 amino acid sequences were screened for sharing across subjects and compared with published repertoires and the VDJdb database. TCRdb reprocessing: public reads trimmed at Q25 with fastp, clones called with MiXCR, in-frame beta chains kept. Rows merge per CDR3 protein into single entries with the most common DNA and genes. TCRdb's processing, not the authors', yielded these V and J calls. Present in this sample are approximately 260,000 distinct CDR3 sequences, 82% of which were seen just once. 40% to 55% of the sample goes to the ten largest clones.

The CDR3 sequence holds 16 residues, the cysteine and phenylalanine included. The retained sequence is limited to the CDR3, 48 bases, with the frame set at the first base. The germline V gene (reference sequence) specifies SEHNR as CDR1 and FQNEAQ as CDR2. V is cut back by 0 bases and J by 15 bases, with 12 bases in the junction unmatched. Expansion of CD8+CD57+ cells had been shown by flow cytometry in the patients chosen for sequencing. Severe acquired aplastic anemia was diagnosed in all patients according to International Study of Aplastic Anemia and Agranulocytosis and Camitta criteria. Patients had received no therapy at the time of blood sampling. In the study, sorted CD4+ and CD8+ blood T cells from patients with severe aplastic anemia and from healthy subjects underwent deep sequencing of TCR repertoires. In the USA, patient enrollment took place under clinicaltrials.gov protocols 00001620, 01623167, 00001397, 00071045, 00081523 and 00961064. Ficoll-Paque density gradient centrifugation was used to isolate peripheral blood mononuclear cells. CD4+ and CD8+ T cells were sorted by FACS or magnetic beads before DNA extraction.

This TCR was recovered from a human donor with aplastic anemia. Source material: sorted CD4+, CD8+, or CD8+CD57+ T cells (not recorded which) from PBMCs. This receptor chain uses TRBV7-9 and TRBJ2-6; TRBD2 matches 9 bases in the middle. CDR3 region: CASSLARSGGSNDLTF. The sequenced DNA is TGTGCCAGCAGCTTAGCAAGAAGCGGGGGGAGCAATGACCTGACTTTC.